The 16 T cell receptor beta chains below were found in one sample sequenced in a study of blood T cell repertoires in COVID-19. Assay: immunoSEQ multiplex PCR; the TCRdb copy retains only in-frame clones and omits some. The sample lists over 300,000 clones, nearly 90% seen once, with 4.5% to 7% in the top ten. The sequenced sample was PBMCs or T cells enriched from blood (not recorded which). The receptors stem from a woman aged 25-40 years who had recovered from COVID-19.

This chain connects TRBV19 to TRBJ1-1, with TRBD1 matching over 9 bases. This CDR3 is 12 amino acids long. V lost 10 bases and J lost 6; bases outside the gene matches: 6. Germline V CDR1 and CDR2: LNHDA, SQIVND (reference sequence). The CDR3 is CATLGQGPEAFF. As DNA, the CDR3 is TGTGCCACCCTAGGACAGGGGCCTGAAGCTTTCTTT. The full variable domain, completed using reference TRBV19 and TRBJ1-1, is DGGITQSPKYLFRKEGQNVTLSCEQNLNHDAMYWYRQDPGQGLRLIYYSQIVNDFQKGDIAEGYSVSREKKESFPLTVTSAQKNPTAFYLCATLGQGPEAFFGQGTRLTVV.

V and J are TRBV19 and TRBJ1-2; 8 nucleotides align to TRBD1. Germline-derived CDR1 and CDR2 are LNHDA and SQIVND (reference sequence). V was clipped by 5 bases and J by 4 bases; unmatched bases: 15. The CDR3 length is 17 residues. CDR3 in amino acids: CASSRRDRRPSLYGYTF. DNA of the CDR3: TGTGCCAGTAGTCGAAGGGACAGGCGGCCCTCCCTCTATGGCTACACCTTC.

This rearrangement joins TRBV15 to TRBJ1-3; 8 nucleotides match TRBD1. Germline values: CDR1 LNHNV, CDR2 YYDKDF (reference sequence). The length of the CDR3 is 16 residues. J gave up 3 bases and V 1 base, and 5 bases lay outside the gene matches. The CDR3: CATSRGTGRYGNTIYF. The CDR3 DNA reads TGTGCCACCAGCAGAGGGACAGGGAGATATGGAAACACCATATATTTT.

This clone is a singleton in its sample. The chain uses TRBV20-1 and TRBJ1-5, with D possibly TRBD1 on 5 matching bases. The CDR3 is 17 amino acids. The germline V gene has CDR1 DFQATT and CDR2 SNEGSKA (reference sequence). Trimming took off 3 bases at V and 1 base at J, with 19 bases between the two ends. The CDR3 spells CSASSSVGGRSNQPQHF. CDR3 in DNA: TGCAGTGCTAGTAGTTCGGTCGGGGGTCGGAGCAATCAGCCCCAGCATTTT.

This rearrangement joins TRBV19 to TRBJ1-1; D perhaps matches TRBD1 (5 bases). This CDR3 has 18 amino acids. Germline CDR1 and CDR2: LNHDA and SQIVND (reference sequence). With 1 base removed from V and 0 bases from J, the gap between germline ends came to 18 bases. The DNA of the CDR3 is TGTGCCAGTAGTATAGTCCCGGGACTTATTACTATGAACACTGAAGCTTTCTTT. Amino acid sequence: CASSIVPGLITMNTEAFF. Together with reference TRBV19 and TRBJ1-1, the CDR3 gives the full variable domain: DGGITQSPKYLFRKEGQNVTLSCEQNLNHDAMYWYRQDPGQGLRLIYYSQIVNDFQKGDIAEGYSVSREKKESFPLTVTSAQKNPTAFYLCASSIVPGLITMNTEAFFGQGTRLTVV.

The chain is built from TRBV19 and TRBJ1-2, with D perhaps TRBD1 (5 bases). The CDR3 loop spans 13 amino acids. Deletions cut 1 base from V and 8 bases from J, with 11 bases between. The germline gives CDR1 LNHDA, CDR2 SQIVND (reference sequence). Written as DNA, the CDR3 is TGTGCCAGTAGTATAGTCGACAGCCCCGGCTACACCTTC. Protein sequence: CASSIVDSPGYTF. Full variable domain (remainder filled in from reference TRBV19 and TRBJ1-2): DGGITQSPKYLFRKEGQNVTLSCEQNLNHDAMYWYRQDPGQGLRLIYYSQIVNDFQKGDIAEGYSVSREKKESFPLTVTSAQKNPTAFYLCASSIVDSPGYTFGSGTRLTVV.

This clone was observed once. V is TRBV18 and J is TRBJ1-5; D is unclear. The CDR3 spans 14 residues. Deletions cut 3 bases from V and 8 bases from J, with 14 bases between. Germline V gene lookup returns CDR1 KGHSH and CDR2 LQKENI. In nucleotides, the CDR3 is TGTGCCAGCTCACCGGCGTGGGAGGTAAAGCCCCAGCATTTT. Translated, it gives CASSPAWEVKPQHF.

This sequence joins TRBV6-5 and TRBJ1-2; 10 bases are shared with TRBD1. Germline CDR1 reads MNHEY; CDR2 reads SVGAGI. V lost 11 bases, J lost 7 bases, and 10 bases stayed unmatched. The CDR3 is 13 amino acids. In nucleotides, the CDR3 is TGTGCCGCCAAGGACAGGGGGTCGGTTGGCTACACCTTC. Translating gives CAAKDRGSVGYTF.

V usage is TRBV7-9 and J usage is TRBJ2-5; D is possibly TRBD2 (5 bases). Per the germline V gene, CDR1 is SEHNR and CDR2 is FQNEAQ (reference sequence). V lost 5 bases and J lost 5, with 18 bases in between. CDR3 length: 15 amino acids. CDR3 sequence (DNA): TGTGCCAGCAGCCCCCGGGAAGCGGCTGGGGAGACCCAGTACTTC. Its protein product is CASSPREAAGETQYF.

The chain uses TRBV7-2 and TRBJ1-4; D possibly corresponds to TRBD1 (6 bases). The CDR3 has 14 residues. Germline V gene data show CDR1 as SGHTA and CDR2 as FQGNSA. Trimming took off 6 bases at V and 7 bases at J, with 15 bases between the two ends. Here the CDR3 reads CASSQQGVSEKLFF. The DNA of the CDR3 is TGTGCCAGCAGTCAACAGGGAGTCAGTGAAAAACTGTTTTTT.

The gene calls are TRBV29-1 and TRBJ2-3; a possible D gene is TRBD2 (6 bases). The germline CDR1 and CDR2 sequences are SQVTM and ANQGSEA. Trimming took off 3 bases at V and 2 bases at J, with 9 bases between the two ends. This CDR3 has 13 residues. CDR3 sequence reads: CSVEGGNTDTQYF. CDR3 sequence (DNA): TGCAGCGTTGAGGGAGGAAACACAGATACGCAGTATTTT.

This clone was recorded a few times. This chain uses TRBV7-9 with TRBJ1-6; 7 bases align to TRBD1. The CDR3 spans 15 residues. With 1 base clipped from V and 10 bases from J, the junction kept 7 bases outside the gene matches. Germline-derived CDR1 and CDR2 are SEHNR and FQNEAQ (reference sequence). The DNA for the CDR3 is TGTGCCAGCAGCTTAGGACGACAGGGCAGATCACCCCTCCACTTT. It translates to CASSLGRQGRSPLHF.

The rearrangement links TRBV9 to TRBJ1-2, with D unclear. V lost 0 bases and J 7 bases, leaving 10 bases between the germline ends. The CDR3 has 13 residues. Looked up from germline, CDR1 is SGDLS and CDR2 is YYNGEE. The CDR3 spells CASSVVLGFGYTF. CDR3 sequence (DNA): TGTGCCAGCAGCGTAGTACTCGGGTTTGGCTACACCTTC.

The rearrangement uses TRBV6-5 and TRBJ1-2, with D perhaps TRBD1 (5 bases). V lost 2 bases to trimming and J lost 4 bases, with 8 bases between them. Germline assignment: CDR1 MNHEY and CDR2 SVGAGI. The CDR3 is 13 residues long. Here the CDR3 reads CASSYDSFYGYTF. The DNA of the CDR3 is TGTGCCAGCAGTTACGACAGTTTCTATGGCTACACCTTC.

The J gene is TRBJ1-4, the V gene TRBV30, with 7 bases fitting TRBD1. Losses at the gene ends were 1 base for V and 6 bases for J; bases not matched to a gene: 8. CDR1 is GTSNPN, CDR2 SVGIG, per germline (reference sequence). The length of the CDR3 is 15 residues. The CDR3 loop is CAWSAPTGTYEKLFF. The CDR3 DNA reads TGTGCCTGGAGTGCCCCGACAGGGACTTATGAAAAACTGTTTTTT.

The rearrangement joins TRBV10-3 to TRBJ2-7; a possible D gene is TRBD2 (5 bases). The CDR3 covers 13 residues. Germline CDR1 is ENHRY and CDR2 is SYGVKD. Trimming removed 5 bases at V and 3 bases at J, with 11 bases between. The CDR3 loop reads CAISPPGDYEQYF. DNA for the CDR3: TGTGCCATCAGTCCACCCGGGGACTACGAGCAGTACTTC.